This T cell receptor (beta chain) derives from a study of CXCR3-negative and CXCR3-positive naive CD8 T cells. Study results and limitations: The TRBV-TRBJ usage of naive CXCR3-negative and CXCR3-positive cells was similar, but that of memory cells differed.

cDNA libraries for TRB were generated by 5' RACE incorporating UMI labels. TCRdb reprocessed the 5' RACE reads and stores each CDR3 protein as one record, lacking DNA. Its clone listing holds approximately 26,000 distinct CDR3 sequences. The length of the CDR3 is 14 residues. Germline V CDR1 and CDR2: LNHDA, SQIVND (reference sequence). Naive CD8+ T cells carried a CD45RO-CCR7+CD27+CD95- phenotype. Comments on this clonotype: Its antigen is unidentified.

This chain uses TRBV19 with TRBJ2-2; TCRdb calls TRBD1, which cannot be checked without DNA. The sample taken for sequencing was naive CXCR3- CD8+ T cells from blood. Subset here: CD45RO-CCR7+CD27+CD95- naive CD8+ T cells lacking CXCR3 (TNR3-). This clonotype was obtained from a human donor in good health. Some clones in this sample may be carry-over from other donors' samples. The CDR3 sequence: CASWDRGTTGELFF.